This T cell receptor (beta chain) was obtained from a study of T cell responses to AZD1222 COVID-19 vaccine. V gave up 0 bases and J gave up 6 bases; unmatched junction bases: 6. The CDR3 totals 15 residues. The germline V gene encodes CDR1 LGHNA and CDR2 YSLEER. Study outcomes and limitations: Per reports, nearly half of all spike-specific TCRs target regions that are unmutated in variants. Baseline serology detected seropositivity in only a handful of AZD1222 recipients.

Sequencing was performed with immunoSEQ multiplex PCR; in TCRdb, only in-frame clones are kept and a portion is missing. The repertoire holds 110,000 to 150,000 clones, with 92% as singletons. This clone appeared a single time. Its antigen is unknown. Combined were second doses at about 4 or about 12 weeks. The sequences come from peripheral blood, collected 28 days after the second AZD1222 dose. The source is an adult who received the AZD1222 COVID-19 vaccine. The chain recombines TRBV4-3 with TRBJ2-7; 9 positions agree with TRBD1. The CDR3 sequence: CASSQDPGTGLEQYF. Written as DNA, the CDR3 is TGCGCCAGCAGCCAAGATCCCGGGACAGGGCTCGAGCAGTACTTC.